The TCR beta chain described here comes from a study of post-analysis software for immune sequencing data. About the study: Relapsing-remitting, secondary progressive and progressive-relapsing multiple sclerosis courses were included.

Researchers reported that TCR beta cDNA libraries carried unique molecular identifiers. TCRdb re-called the PCR reads with MiXCR, one entry per CDR3 protein. The sample yields some 500,000 distinct CDR3 sequences, approximately 46% seen once. In germline, CDR1 is SGHDN, CDR2 FVKESK. This CDR3 has 12 residues. V shed 2 bases and J shed 3 bases, with 5 bases lying between them. As for this clonotype: The antigen is not known.

Study-level points and caveats: TRBV5-6, TRBV5-1 and TRBV20-1 were among roughly 5 TRBV segments more frequent in patients than controls.

The J gene is TRBJ2-7, the V gene TRBV14; D is ambiguous. This clonotype was sampled from a girl aged 10 to 17 with multiple sclerosis. Sequencing was performed on blood. CDR3 bases: TGTGCCAGCAGCCAACTCCTCTACGAGCAGTACTTC. This gives the protein CASSQLLYEQYF.